Following are 7 T cell receptor beta chains from one sample sequenced in a study of shared clonotypes between healthy human individuals. Assay: immunoSEQ multiplex PCR; the TCRdb copy retains only in-frame clones and omits some. The table records roughly 2.5 million clones, just over 90% of them present only once. The sequencing sample was made of naive CD4+ T cells sorted from blood. The subset here: CD45RA+ positively selected. The receptors originated from a man aged 18-30 years in good health.

V is TRBV5-1 and J is TRBJ2-7; D remains unclear. Trimming removed 0 bases from V and 0 bases from J, with 10 bases in between. The CDR3 is 15 amino acids. CDR1 SGHRS and CDR2 YFSETQ come from the germline V gene. The CDR3 DNA reads TGCGCCAGCAGCTTGGTCGGTAATCCCTCCTACGAGCAGTACTTC. Encoded protein: CASSLVGNPSYEQYF.

The chain has TRBV29-1 and TRBJ1-2, with TRBD1 identical over 9 bases. Germline assignment: CDR1 SQVTM and CDR2 ANQGSEA. V lost 5 bases, J lost 8 bases, and 9 bases stayed unmatched. The CDR3 totals 13 residues. In nucleotides, the CDR3 is TGCAGCGTTTCGCCGGGACAGGGTATCGGCTACACCTTC. It translates to CSVSPGQGIGYTF.

The CDR3 is CTSSRGLAGAYEQYF. The CDR3 region has the DNA TGCACCAGCAGCCGAGGACTAGCAGGGGCCTACGAGCAGTACTTC. The genes are TRBV1 and TRBJ2-7; the D call of TRBD2 is as the table states it, not checked on the DNA. TRBV1 is deemed a pseudogene. The CDR3 length is 15 residues.

In nucleotides, the CDR3 is TGTGCCACTGGACAGGATAGCAATCAGCCCCAGCATTTT. Translation: CATGQDSNQPQHF. This sequence joins TRBV10-3 and TRBJ1-5; TRBD1 aligns across 7 bases. V was pared by 10 bases and J by 0 bases, with 3 bases of the junction left unmatched. The CDR3 has 13 residues. Per the germline V gene, CDR1 is ENHRY and CDR2 is SYGVKD.

The rearrangement uses TRBV28 and TRBJ2-3; a possible D gene is TRBD2 (6 bases). Between the trimmed V and J ends, which lost 8 bases and 2 bases, there was a span of 8 bases. Germline V gene sequence: CDR1 MDHEN, CDR2 SYDVKM. The CDR3 consists of 12 residues. CDR3 sequence: CASGDFTDTQYF. CDR3 nucleotide sequence: TGTGCCAGCGGGGACTTCACAGATACGCAGTATTTT.

V usage is TRBV20-1 and J usage is TRBJ2-1; D uncertain. Germline CDR1 is DFQATT and CDR2 is SNEGSKA (reference sequence). The CDR3 extends over 11 amino acids. V lost 2 bases, J lost 6 bases, and 5 bases lay in between. The CDR3 is CSARKLNEQFF. The CDR3 coding sequence is TGCAGTGCTAGAAAGCTCAATGAGCAGTTCTTC.

This rearrangement joins TRBV27 to TRBJ2-7, with D possibly being TRBD1 (6 bases). Per germline, CDR1 MNHEY and CDR2 SMNVEV (reference sequence). This CDR3 has 15 amino acids. Trimming removed 5 bases from V and 2 bases from J, with 16 bases in between. CDR3 coding DNA: TGTGCCAGCAGTAAATACCGGGACACAACCTACGAGCAGTACTTC. Translating gives CASSKYRDTTYEQYF.